A single sample gave rise to the 30 T cell receptor beta chains below, sequenced in a study of OX40 agonist ivuxolimab in advanced cancers. Libraries came from the immunoSEQ multiplex PCR assay. TCRdb holds this immuneACCESS table with in-frame rearrangements only. Some clones are missing; in checked studies, unresolved V genes explain under half, and the rest has no known cause. Across this sample there are some 17,000 clones, with around 77% seen only once. 25% to 30% of the sample rests with the top ten. The sample consisted of CD4+ or CD8+ T cells sorted from blood, taken in a trial of the OX40 agonist ivuxolimab. These receptors all come from an adult with an advanced solid tumor such as melanoma, head and neck, liver or kidney cancer.

The chain has TRBV5-1 and TRBJ2-1; D ambiguous. The V end lost 4 bases, the J end lost 0 bases, and 11 bases lay between the germline ends. The germline gives CDR1 SGHRS, CDR2 YFSETQ. The CDR3 contains 15 residues. CDR3 sequence (DNA): TGCGCCAGCAGCCTCCCAGTTAGCTCCTACAATGAGCAGTTCTTC. Protein product: CASSLPVSSYNEQFF.

The chain carries TRBV10-3 and TRBJ1-1, with D tentatively TRBD1 (5 bases). This CDR3 comprises 16 residues. Germline loops: CDR1 ENHRY, CDR2 SYGVKD. Trimming cost V 4 bases and J 1 base, with 16 bases left between them. This chain's CDR3 is CAISGSEGRGNTEAFF. For the CDR3, the DNA is TGTGCCATCAGTGGCTCGGAGGGGAGGGGGAACACTGAAGCTTTCTTT.

This clone was detected only once. The chain joins TRBV4-1 to TRBJ2-7; D gene uncertain. The CDR3 is 13 residues long. Trimming removed 1 base at V and 2 bases at J, with 6 bases between. Looked up from germline, CDR1 is MGHRA and CDR2 is YSYEKL. CDR3 nucleotide sequence: TGCGCCAGCAGCCAAGTTTTCGCCTACGAGCAGTACTTC. It encodes CASSQVFAYEQYF.

This clone was recorded only once. V gene TRBV21-1 combines with J gene TRBJ2-7; the D call TRBD2 from the table was never checked on the DNA. TRBV21-1 is noted as a pseudogene. This CDR3 contains 16 residues. CDR3 nucleotides: TGTGCCAGCAGCAAGAGAGGGCGGGAGGATGAAACCGAGCAGTACTTC. Its translation: CASSKRGREDETEQYF.

This chain uses TRBV19 with TRBJ2-1; D may be TRBD1 (5 bases). Trimming removed 0 bases at V and 2 bases at J, with 11 bases between. Germline loops: CDR1 LNHDA, CDR2 SQIVND (reference sequence). The CDR3 spans 16 residues. This CDR3 reads CASSIDTRVPYNEQFF. In nucleotides, the CDR3 is TGTGCCAGTAGTATAGATACCAGGGTCCCCTACAATGAGCAGTTCTTC.

The chain links TRBV9 to TRBJ2-1, with TRBD2 matching 7 bases. Germline V gene lookup returns CDR1 SGDLS and CDR2 YYNGEE. V was pared by 4 bases and J by 0 bases, with 4 bases of the junction left unmatched. This CDR3 has 15 amino acids. The CDR3 reads CASSSSSGSYNEQFF. Here the CDR3 DNA reads TGTGCCAGCAGCTCTTCTAGCGGCTCCTACAATGAGCAGTTCTTC.

The chain has TRBV6-9 and TRBJ2-7, with D unclear. Germline CDR1 MNHGY, CDR2 SVAAGI. The CDR3 spans 13 residues. V lost 2 bases, J lost 7 bases, and 12 bases lay in between. This chain's CDR3 is CASSYRLADEQYF. CDR3 bases: TGTGCCAGCAGTTATCGGCTGGCGGATGAGCAGTACTTC.

This clone appeared once. V gene TRBV10-1 combines with J gene TRBJ2-3; weak D call: TRBD2 (5 bases). Looked up from germline, CDR1 is WNHNN and CDR2 is SYGVQD (reference sequence). This CDR3 contains 15 residues. The V gene lost 6 bases and the J gene lost 0 bases, with 13 bases spanning the gap. Here the CDR3 reads CASSSSQKSTDTQYF. The DNA for the CDR3 is TGCGCCAGCAGCTCTAGCCAAAAAAGCACAGATACGCAGTATTTT.

V usage is TRBV9 and J usage is TRBJ2-7; D is possibly TRBD2 (6 bases). V was pared by 7 bases and J by 0 bases, with 11 bases between. The CDR3 sequence is 13 residues long. Germline V gene sequence: CDR1 SGDLS, CDR2 YYNGEE. The CDR3 DNA is TGTGCCAGCGCGGGGCACAACTCCTACGAGCAGTACTTC. It specifies CASAGHNSYEQYF.

This chain joins TRBV29-1 and TRBJ1-3, with 10 positions matching TRBD1. Germline assignment: CDR1 SQVTM and CDR2 ANQGSEA. Trimming removed 6 bases from V and 1 base from J; junction bases left unmatched: 9. The CDR3 is 16 amino acids. CDR3 protein: CSVASRDRGSGNTIYF. The CDR3 DNA is TGCAGCGTCGCGTCCCGGGACAGGGGATCTGGAAACACCATATATTTT.

The rearrangement links TRBV5-6 to TRBJ2-1; D remains ambiguous. The CDR3 sequence is 15 residues long. Germline V gene sequence: CDR1 SGHDT, CDR2 YYEEEE. With 1 base removed from V and 7 bases from J, the gap between germline ends came to 15 bases. CDR3 residues: CASSLQVPPENEQFF. The CDR3 nucleotides read TGTGCCAGCAGCTTGCAGGTGCCCCCGGAGAATGAGCAGTTCTTC.

The V and J genes are TRBV15 and TRBJ2-1, with 9 bases lining up with TRBD2. J lost 6 bases, V lost 1 base, and 10 bases had no gene match. Germline V CDR1 and CDR2: LNHNV, YYDKDF (reference sequence). CDR3 length: 17 amino acids. CDR3 amino acids: CATSRVSPGLAPNEQFF. The CDR3 nucleotides read TGTGCCACCAGCAGAGTCTCCCCGGGACTAGCTCCCAATGAGCAGTTCTTC.

This clone was found a few times. J is TRBJ2-7 and V is TRBV7-9, with 11 bases that match TRBD1. The germline gives CDR1 SEHNR, CDR2 FQNEAQ (reference sequence). V lost 1 base, J lost 5 bases, and 7 bases stayed unmatched. The CDR3 loop spans 16 amino acids. CDR3 in amino acids: CASSLGTGGHVDEQYF. Written as DNA, the CDR3 is TGTGCCAGCAGCTTAGGGACAGGGGGCCATGTTGACGAGCAGTACTTC. The full variable domain, with the rest looked up from reference TRBV7-9 and TRBJ2-7, is DTGVSQNPRHKITKRGQNVTFRCDPISEHNRLYWYRQTLGQGPEFLTYFQNEAQLEKSRLLSDRFSAERPKGSFSTLEIQRTEQGDSAMYLCASSLGTGGHVDEQYFGPGTRLTVT.

J is TRBJ2-7 and V is TRBV7-8, with D possibly TRBD2 on 5 matching bases. V shed 2 bases and J shed 6 bases, with 17 bases lying between them. The germline CDR1 and CDR2 sequences are SGHVS and FQNEAQ. This CDR3 comprises 15 residues. CDR3 DNA: TGTGCCAGCAGCTTAAATAGCCTAGCTCATGGCGAGCAGTACTTC. Protein sequence: CASSLNSLAHGEQYF.

The CDR3 here is CASSPRRAYNEQFF. The CDR3 region has the DNA TGTGCCAGCAGTCCCCGGCGGGCCTACAATGAGCAGTTCTTC. The chain couples TRBV27 to TRBJ2-1; a possible D gene is TRBD2 (5 bases). Between the trimmed V and J ends, which lost 5 bases and 2 bases, there was a span of 10 bases. This CDR3 contains 14 residues. The germline V gene has CDR1 MNHEY and CDR2 SMNVEV (reference sequence).

The V gene is TRBV28, the J gene TRBJ1-1; D possibly corresponds to TRBD1 (5 bases). This CDR3 is built from 15 residues. Trimming removed 3 bases from V and 1 base from J, with 12 bases in between. CDR1 and CDR2 from the germline V gene are MDHEN and SYDVKM. The CDR3 sequence is CASSFARERNTEAFF. CDR3 coding DNA: TGTGCCAGCAGTTTCGCCAGGGAGAGGAACACTGAAGCTTTCTTT.

The DNA for the CDR3 is TGTGCCAGCAGCTTCCAGGGGGCGCGAACTGAAGCTTTCTTT. This gives the protein CASSFQGARTEAFF. The chain recombines TRBV13 with TRBJ1-1, with 8 bases identical to TRBD1. CDR1 is PRHDT and CDR2 is FYEKMQ in the germline V gene (reference sequence). The CDR3 is made up of 14 amino acids. Trimming took 3 bases from V and 5 from J; bases not matched to a gene: 5.

The gene calls are TRBV4-1 and TRBJ2-1, with 7 bases lining up with TRBD1. Trimming cost V 1 base and J 4 bases; bases outside gene matches: 4. Germline loops: CDR1 MGHRA, CDR2 YSYEKL. The CDR3 is 15 residues long. The CDR3 spells CASSQVPDRYNEQFF. CDR3 nucleotide sequence: TGCGCCAGCAGCCAAGTGCCGGACAGGTACAATGAGCAGTTCTTC.

V usage is TRBV30 and J usage is TRBJ2-7; 7 positions agree with TRBD2. This CDR3 is 14 amino acids long. The ends lost 5 bases at V and 7 bases at J; junction bases unmatched: 14. Germline lookup yields CDR1 GTSNPN and CDR2 SVGIG (reference sequence). CDR3 bases: TGTGCCTGGGCCCCAGGGAGCCCGGGAGGAGAGCAGTACTTC. Its translation is CAWAPGSPGGEQYF.

This chain uses TRBV6-1 with TRBJ2-7; perhaps TRBD2 as D (5 bases). There are 15 residues in the CDR3. Between the trimmed V and J ends, which lost 10 bases and 0 bases, there was a span of 19 bases. The germline gives CDR1 MNHNS, CDR2 SASEGT. The CDR3 protein is CAISGILKPSYEQYF. For the CDR3, the DNA is TGTGCCATCTCCGGGATCCTTAAACCCTCCTACGAGCAGTACTTC.

The sample holds a few counts of this clone. The V and J genes are TRBV6-5 and TRBJ2-1, with 10 bases matching TRBD1. CDR1 is MNHEY and CDR2 is SVGAGI in the germline V gene. The CDR3 is 14 amino acids. Losses at the gene ends were 8 bases for V and 3 bases for J; bases not matched to a gene: 4. CDR3 nucleotides: TGTGCCAGCGGGGGGACAGGGGACTACAATGAGCAGTTCTTC. This codes for CASGGTGDYNEQFF.

The chain employs TRBV18 and TRBJ2-3; 12 bases map to TRBD2. The CDR3 loop spans 15 amino acids. The V segment lost 3 bases and the J segment 6 bases; nucleotides outside the gene matches: 4. Per germline, CDR1 KGHSH and CDR2 LQKENI. The CDR3 nucleotides read TGTGCCAGCTCACCCCGGACTAGCGGGATCGATACGCAGTATTTT. Encoded protein: CASSPRTSGIDTQYF. The full variable domain, in which reference TRBV18 and TRBJ2-3 provide the parts outside the CDR3, is NAGVMQNPRHLVRRRGQEARLRCSPMKGHSHVYWYRQLPEEGLKFMVYLQKENIIDESGMPKERFSAEFPKEGPSILRIQQVVRGDSAAYFCASSPRTSGIDTQYFGPGTRLTVL.

This chain connects TRBV6-5 to TRBJ1-2, with D perhaps matching TRBD1 (5 bases). Germline V gene sequence: CDR1 MNHEY, CDR2 SVGAGI. CDR3 length: 12 amino acids. The V end was cut by 6 bases, the J end by 4 bases, with 9 bases between. The CDR3 DNA follows: TGTGCCAGCAGCTACGACAGCTATGGCTACACCTTC. Translation gives CASSYDSYGYTF.

This chain uses TRBV7-9 with TRBJ2-1; 10 positions agree with TRBD1. This CDR3 is 17 amino acids long. CDR1 SEHNR and CDR2 FQNEAQ come from the germline V gene (reference sequence). V was clipped by 5 bases and J by 4 bases; unmatched bases: 11. CDR3 protein: CASSPNGQGGYYNEQFF. The DNA of the CDR3 is TGTGCCAGCAGCCCAAACGGACAGGGGGGATATTACAATGAGCAGTTCTTC.

This chain connects TRBV7-9 to TRBJ1-4, with 11 bases identical to TRBD1. Germline trimming cut 2 bases from V and 7 bases from J; bases unmatched to any gene: 12. Germline V gene sequence: CDR1 SEHNR, CDR2 FQNEAQ (reference sequence). The CDR3 totals 18 residues. CDR3 in amino acids: CASSLKLGQGALSEKLFF. The DNA for the CDR3 is TGTGCCAGCAGCTTAAAACTCGGACAGGGGGCCTTGAGTGAAAAACTGTTTTTT.

This rearrangement joins TRBV6-1 to TRBJ2-2; no reliable D call. Deletions cut 1 base from V and 3 bases from J, with 9 bases between. CDR3 size: 15 residues. Germline V gives CDR1 MNHNS, CDR2 SASEGT. In nucleotides, the CDR3 is TGTGCCAGCAGTGAAGGGTCCAAAGACACCGGGGAGCTGTTTTTT. Its protein is CASSEGSKDTGELFF.

J is TRBJ2-7 and V is TRBV11-2; D gene unclear. The V and J ends lost 4 bases and 2 bases respectively, with 12 bases between them. The CDR3 length is 14 residues. Germline V gene lookup returns CDR1 SGHAT and CDR2 FQNNGV. Here the CDR3 reads CASSSPPRPYEQYF. CDR3 nucleotides: TGTGCCAGCAGCTCCCCGCCCCGGCCCTACGAGCAGTACTTC.

The rearrangement uses TRBV9 and TRBJ2-7, with a tentative D call TRBD1 (6 bases). Trimming removed 4 bases from V and 0 bases from J, with 14 bases in between. CDR1 is SGDLS and CDR2 is YYNGEE in the germline V gene. The CDR3 extends over 15 amino acids. CDR3 bases: TGTGCCAGCAGCATAGGTCCGGGACACTCCTACGAGCAGTACTTC. The encoded protein is CASSIGPGHSYEQYF.

J is TRBJ2-1 and V is TRBV6-5; TRBD2 aligns across 7 bases. Trimming at V came to 6 bases and at J to 0 bases, leaving 5 bases not matched to a gene. This CDR3 has 15 amino acids. Germline CDR1 is MNHEY and CDR2 is SVGAGI. CDR3 loop: CASRNGLDSYNEQFF. The CDR3 coding sequence is TGTGCCAGCAGAAATGGACTAGACTCCTACAATGAGCAGTTCTTC.

The rearrangement links TRBV19 to TRBJ2-2; no firm D call. Looked up from germline, CDR1 is LNHDA and CDR2 is SQIVND (reference sequence). The CDR3 consists of 13 residues. With 3 bases removed from V and 1 base from J, the gap between germline ends came to 3 bases. The DNA of the CDR3 is TGTGCCAGTAGTATCGGGAACACCGGGGAGCTGTTTTTT. Translated, it gives CASSIGNTGELFF. Complete variable domain (other parts from reference TRBV19 and TRBJ2-2): DGGITQSPKYLFRKEGQNVTLSCEQNLNHDAMYWYRQDPGQGLRLIYYSQIVNDFQKGDIAEGYSVSREKKESFPLTVTSAQKNPTAFYLCASSIGNTGELFFGEGSRLTVL.